The rows below give T cell receptor beta chains drawn from one sample of a study of T-cell reconstitution after alpha-beta-depleted transplantation in children. TCRdb re-called the PCR reads through MiXCR, storing one row per CDR3 protein. Here the sample spans just under 550,000 distinct CDR3 sequences, around 17% being singletons. The sample in question was PBMCs from the stem cell graft donor, obtained from the stem cell graft. These receptors originate from a human donor who donated a stem cell graft to a child with acute lymphoblastic leukemia. The CDR3 runs from the conserved cysteine through the conserved F or W. A D gene is named only where the DNA matches it firmly. A clone size is listed for some rows: how often the clone was seen (once, few, many), or a class if it is expanded.

V gene	J gene	D gene	clone size	CDR3 DNA	CDR3 protein
TRBV20-1	TRBJ2-5	TRBD2	few	TGCAGTGCTAGAATACTAGCGGGAGCGGAAGAGACCCAGTACTTC	CSARILAGAEETQYF
TRBV7-6	TRBJ1-1	.	few	TGTGCCAGCAGCTTAGGGCCGGTCACTGAAGCTTTCTTT	CASSLGPVTEAFF
TRBV20-1	TRBJ1-5	TRBD1	.	TGCAGTGCTAGGACGACAGGGGCCATATATCAGCCCCAGCATTTT	CSARTTGAIYQPQHF
TRBV7-6	TRBJ2-7	TRBD2	.	TGTGCCAGCAGCTTAGAGAGGCCTAGCGGGGGGTCCCTTGAGGTGCAGTACTTC	CASSLERPSGGSLEVQYF
TRBV3-1	TRBJ2-5	TRBD2	.	TGTGCCAGCAGCCAAGTAATGCTAGCGGGAGTGGTAAGCCAAGAGACCCAGTACTTC	CASSQVMLAGVVSQETQYF
TRBV7-3	TRBJ2-7	TRBD2	few	TGTGCCAGCAGCTCGCTAGCGGGACAGTCCTACGAGCAGTACTTC	CASSSLAGQSYEQYF
TRBV12-3/TRBV12-4	TRBJ1-2	.	few	TGTGCCAGCAGTGGCATTGATGGCTACACCTTC	CASSGIDGYTF
TRBV15	TRBJ2-6	.	few	TGTGCCACCAGCGTGTCCTCTGGGGCCAACGTCCTGACTTTC	CATSVSSGANVLTF
TRBV6-1	TRBJ2-1	TRBD2	few	TGTGCCAGCAAGGTAACTAGCGGGAAGTACAATGAGCAGTTCTTC	CASKVTSGKYNEQFF
TRBV5-1	TRBJ2-3	TRBD1	few	TGCGCCAGCAGCCGCACCGGACAGGGGATCCAAGATACGCAGTATTTT	CASSRTGQGIQDTQYF
TRBV7-9	TRBJ2-7	.	few	TGTGCCAGCAGCTTAGGTACAGGATTTCTGCCAGCCTACGAGCAGTACTTC	CASSLGTGFLPAYEQYF
TRBV7-2	TRBJ2-7	.	.	TGTGCCAGCAGTTTTAGGGGACCCTACTACGAGCAGTACTTC	CASSFRGPYYEQYF
TRBV12-3/TRBV12-4	TRBJ1-3	TRBD1	many	TGTGCCAGCGGACAGGGGGCAGGAAACACCATATATTTT	CASGQGAGNTIYF
TRBV27	TRBJ1-6	.	.	TGTGCCAGCAGAGGAGGTGGTGGTTCACCCCTCCACTTT	CASRGGGGSPLHF
TRBV15	TRBJ2-7	.	few	TGTGCCACCAGCAGAGATCTTCGCAGCTCCTACGAGCAGTACTTC	CATSRDLRSSYEQYF
TRBV15	TRBJ2-5	.	few	TGTGCCACCAGCAGAGCTGCGCTCCAAGAGACCCAGTACTTC	CATSRAALQETQYF